The clone carrying this T cell receptor beta chain was seen repeatedly, ten times or more. Its specificity is not known. The data were obtained in a study of neurological immune-mediated disorders. The cDNA came from 5'RACE, which used 10-nucleotide random UMIs. MiXCR, run by TCRdb on the 5' RACE reads, gives a single entry per CDR3 protein. This table holds about 66,000 distinct CDR3 sequences, around 5.2% found once. V gave up 4 bases and J gave up 10 bases, with 15 bases separating them. The CDR3 has 12 residues. Germline V gene data show CDR1 as DFQATT and CDR2 as SNEGSKA (reference sequence). General study results and limits: HTLV-1-associated myelopathy ranked highest for TCR clonal expansion and multiple sclerosis lowest, beneath healthy controls. A possible signature appeared as one related-CDR3 cluster, in which phylogenetic grouping placed the repertoires of 18 of 34 multiple sclerosis patients.

Sequenced input: PBMCs. The V gene is TRBV20-1, the J gene TRBJ2-3; D ambiguous. The origin of this receptor is a woman aged 25-40 years with multiple sclerosis. The CDR3 loop reads CSANELANAQYF. The CDR3 region has the DNA TGCAGTGCTAATGAACTCGCAAATGCGCAGTATTTT.